The text below deals with one TCR beta chain. What it binds is unknown. TCRdb analysed the 5' RACE reads with MiXCR anew, one entry per CDR3 protein. The sample comprises 110,000 or so distinct CDR3 sequences, 15% to 20% of which are singletons, and less than 6.5% rests with the top ten. Germline V gene lookup returns CDR1 SGHTA and CDR2 FQGNSA. The CDR3 sequence is 18 residues long. V lost 1 base and J lost 1, with 20 bases in between. The data were obtained in a study of T-cell memory formation after mild COVID-19. Turning to the study itself: Most TCR clusters belonged to a single donor. Broader study findings: Researchers found some responding clones in pre-infection memory, a sign that cross-reactive memory joined.

The specimen sequenced was PBMCs or a T cell subset sorted from them (not recorded which). The chain employs TRBV7-2 and TRBJ2-7; TRBD1 is a possible D gene (6 bases). The receptor's source is a man younger than 30 who had mild COVID-19 (a few samples of this study predate the infection). Cell type and time point are not known. The CDR3: CASSLGGAMADRSYEQYF. The CDR3 DNA is TGTGCCAGCAGCTTAGGAGGTGCAATGGCGGACAGATCCTACGAGCAGTACTTC.